This T cell receptor beta chain originates from a study of shared clonotypes between healthy human individuals. Notes on the study in general: Non-shared clonotypes displayed generation probabilities falling below those of clonotypes present in all four donors.

Deep-level running was used for the assay. The authors distributed each subset's genomic DNA evenly over several immunoSEQ plates. Per the original data handling: Junction-only immunoSEQ data arrived without quality scores, meaning filtering differed. Sequenced by immunoSEQ multiplex PCR; TCRdb stores in-frame clones only, minus some. V, J and clone size were drawn from that table, and D and trimming were deduced from the DNA. The sample lists 600,000 to 750,000 clones, less than 80% occurring once. CDR3 length: 14 amino acids. CDR1 is SGHTA, CDR2 FQGNSA, per germline. V was cut by 5 bases and J by 9 bases, with 17 bases left in between. On this clone: Antigen specificity is unknown.

The gene calls are TRBV7-2 and TRBJ2-1; no clear D. The origin of this receptor is a woman aged 25 to 39 in good health. Sequenced material: memory CD4+ T cells sorted from blood. The subset was: CD45RA-negative fraction. CDR3 loop: CASSPMTSSSEQFF. CDR3 sequence (DNA): TGTGCCAGCAGCCCGATGACGAGCAGTAGTGAGCAGTTCTTC.